Detailed here is one T cell receptor beta chain. The table came from immunoSEQ multiplex PCR; TCRdb's copy has only in-frame clones and leaves some out. The data contain under 250,000 clones, roughly 84% of them singletons. This entry is derived from a study of blood T cell repertoires in COVID-19. J gave up 7 bases and V 2 bases, and 8 bases lay outside the gene matches. CDR1 is MGHRA and CDR2 is YSYEKL in the germline V gene. The CDR3 is 16 amino acids. The chain couples TRBV4-1 to TRBJ1-6; 7 bases line up with TRBD1. The sequence derives from a woman aged 40 to 50 who had recovered from COVID-19. The sequenced material came from peripheral blood. The CDR3 sequence: CASSQFIDRDNSPLHF. The CDR3 DNA follows: TGCGCCAGCAGCCAATTTATAGACAGGGACAATTCACCCCTCCACTTT.